This T cell receptor beta chain was retrieved from a study of blood T cell repertoires in COVID-19. Germline CDR1 is MNHNS and CDR2 is SASEGT. With 0 bases clipped from V and 7 bases from J, the junction kept 4 bases outside the gene matches. The CDR3 runs to 15 residues. The repertoire was sequenced with immunoSEQ multiplex PCR; TCRdb's copy has only in-frame clones and lacks some. The sample comprises over 200,000 clones, 70% to 90% of which are singletons, and roughly 2.5% rests with the top ten. Sequenced material: peripheral blood. The receptor comes from a woman in her fifties or sixties with acute or convalescent COVID-19. The chain recombines TRBV6-1 with TRBJ2-3, with TRBD1 matching 10 bases. For the CDR3, the DNA is TGTGCCAGCAGTGAAGCTGGACAGGGGGGGCATACGCAGTATTTT. It encodes CASSEAGQGGHTQYF.